Listed here are 9 T cell receptor beta chains from one sample, sequenced in a study of glioma-infiltrating T cells. Using RNA template, CDR3s of TCR alpha and beta were amplified with iRepertoire arm-PCR. TCRdb reprocessed the multiplex PCR reads with MiXCR, giving one entry per CDR3 protein. The table lists some 130,000 distinct CDR3 sequences, 20% to 25% of them singletons. The sample comprised glioma tissue, nonneoplastic brain tissue, or PBMCs (not recorded which). Receptor source: a human donor with low-grade glioma or glioblastoma, undergoing nonglioma brain surgery, or in good health (not recorded which).

The chain uses TRBV11-2 and TRBJ2-5; D remains ambiguous. The CDR3 is 14 residues long. V was pared by 2 bases and J by 3 bases, with 10 bases between. Germline CDR1 reads SGHAT; CDR2 reads FQNNGV. The CDR3 sequence is CASSLQRTEETQYF. CDR3 bases: TGTGCCAGCAGCTTACAGAGGACGGAAGAGACCCAGTACTTC.

This chain joins TRBV18 and TRBJ1-1, with D unclear. Germline V lookup: CDR1 KGHSH, CDR2 LQKENI. The CDR3 has 14 residues. V lost 8 bases to trimming and J lost 0 bases, with 13 bases between them. In DNA, the CDR3 is TGTGCCAGCCCACACCAGTTAATGAACACTGAAGCTTTCTTT. Its translation: CASPHQLMNTEAFF.

This clonotype occurred a few times. The chain links TRBV28 to TRBJ1-1; TRBD1 might be the D (5 bases). CDR1 is MDHEN, CDR2 SYDVKM, per germline. Trimming removed 3 bases at V and 4 bases at J, with 12 bases between. The CDR3 length is 14 residues. Written as DNA, the CDR3 is TGTGCCAGCAGTTTGGTGCAGGGCGGCACTGAAGCTTTCTTT. It translates to CASSLVQGGTEAFF.

About this clonotype itself: The CDR3 does not end in the conserved phenylalanine or tryptophan, so this is likely a read error. V gene TRBV6-4 combines with J gene TRBJ2-1, with D maybe TRBD1 (6 bases). The CDR3 is 13 amino acids. The V and J ends lost 5 bases and 5 bases respectively, with 10 bases between them. From germline, CDR1 is MRHNA and CDR2 SNTAGT. CDR3: CASSKQGDNEQFL. The CDR3 nucleotides read TGTGCCAGCAGTAAACAGGGAGACAATGAGCAGTTCCTC.

This clonotype was detected many times. This chain connects TRBV6-1 to TRBJ2-1, with D perhaps TRBD1 (5 bases). CDR1 and CDR2 (germline): MNHNS, SASEGT. V lost 6 bases to trimming and J lost 7 bases, with 16 bases between them. CDR3 length: 14 amino acids. The CDR3 here is CASRDNHRLNEQFF. The CDR3 DNA sequence: TGTGCCAGCAGGGACAATCATCGGTTGAATGAGCAGTTCTTC.

This clonotype was counted at least ten times. The chain couples TRBV6-6 to TRBJ2-1; 7 bases line up with TRBD1. The length of the CDR3 is 16 residues. After removal of 0 bases from V and 7 bases from J, the junction contained 9 bases not matched to a gene. CDR1 and CDR2 from the germline V gene are MNHNY and SVGAGI (reference sequence). CDR3 protein: CASSYSGQGVTNEQFF. CDR3 DNA sequence: TGTGCCAGCAGTTACTCAGGGCAGGGGGTTACGAATGAGCAGTTCTTC.

The rearrangement links TRBV4-1 to TRBJ2-5; TRBD2 might be the D (6 bases). This CDR3 is 15 amino acids long. CDR1 MGHRA and CDR2 YSYEKL come from the germline V gene. Trimming left V 0 bases short and J 5 bases short, with 13 bases between. The CDR3 is CASSQETLAWETQYF. The CDR3 bases are TGCGCCAGCAGCCAAGAAACTCTAGCGTGGGAGACCCAGTACTTC.

This clonotype was picked up a small number of times. The rearrangement joins TRBV6-1 to TRBJ1-6; weak D call: TRBD1 (6 bases). Germline values: CDR1 MNHNS, CDR2 SASEGT. The CDR3 runs to 15 residues. Trimming cost V 10 bases and J 10 bases, with 23 bases left between them. Here the CDR3 DNA reads TGTGCCACCAAAAAAGGACAGTACGAAATCTCACCCCTCCACTTT. It codes for CATKKGQYEISPLHF.

The chain links TRBV20-1 to TRBJ2-3; TRBD1 matches 7 bases. The V and J ends lost 5 bases and 3 bases, in that order; junction bases with no gene match: 14. The CDR3 runs 16 residues. CDR1 DFQATT and CDR2 SNEGSKA come from the germline V gene (reference sequence). CDR3: CSAPTLTGSETDTQYF. CDR3 coding DNA: TGCAGTGCTCCGACCCTGACAGGGTCCGAGACAGATACGCAGTATTTT.